This T cell receptor (beta chain) was documented in a study of cytomegalovirus exposure and HLA in healthy donors. It was with 60 Vbeta and 13 Jbeta primers that the PCR ran. Profiling relied on immunoSEQ multiplex PCR, and the TCRdb table lists in-frame clones only, not all of them. There are approximately 180,000 clones in the sample; just over 75% occur only once, and less than 1.5% lies in the top ten. Remarks on this clone: Antigen unknown.

CDR1 SQVTM and CDR2 ANQGSEA come from the germline V gene. CDR3 size: 12 residues. V was clipped by 7 bases and J by 3 bases, with 10 bases between them. Study-level results: According to the study, around 150 TCR beta chains were cytomegalovirus-associated.

Specimen: PBMCs. The chain recombines TRBV29-1 with TRBJ2-1; tentatively, D is TRBD1 (6 bases). This clonotype was sampled from a woman in her twenties or thirties in good health and CMV-seropositive. The CDR3: CSGGDNYNEQFF. The DNA of the CDR3 is TGCAGCGGTGGGGACAACTACAATGAGCAGTTCTTC.